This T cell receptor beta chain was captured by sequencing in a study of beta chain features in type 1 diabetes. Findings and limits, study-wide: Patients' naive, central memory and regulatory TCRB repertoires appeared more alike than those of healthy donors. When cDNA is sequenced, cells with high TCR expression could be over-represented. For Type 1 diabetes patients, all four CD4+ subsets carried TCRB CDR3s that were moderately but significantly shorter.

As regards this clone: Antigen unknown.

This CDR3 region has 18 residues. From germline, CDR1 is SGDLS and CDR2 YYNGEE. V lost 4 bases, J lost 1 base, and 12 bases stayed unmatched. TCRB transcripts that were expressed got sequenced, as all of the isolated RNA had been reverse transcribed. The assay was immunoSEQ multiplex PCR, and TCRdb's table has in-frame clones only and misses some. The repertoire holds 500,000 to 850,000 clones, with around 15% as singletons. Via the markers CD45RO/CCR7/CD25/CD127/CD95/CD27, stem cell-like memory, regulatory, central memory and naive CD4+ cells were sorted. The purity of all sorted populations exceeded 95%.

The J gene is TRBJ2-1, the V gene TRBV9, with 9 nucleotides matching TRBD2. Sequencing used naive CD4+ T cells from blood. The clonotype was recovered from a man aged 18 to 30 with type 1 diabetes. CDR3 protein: CASSPQGSGSGSYNEQFF. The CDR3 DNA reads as TGTGCCAGCAGCCCCCAGGGTAGCGGGAGTGGATCCTACAATGAGCAGTTCTTC. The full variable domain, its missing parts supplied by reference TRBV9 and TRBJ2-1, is DSGVTQTPKHLITATGQRVTLRCSPRSGDLSVYWYQQSLDQGLQFLIQYYNGEERAKGNILERFSAQQFPDLHSELNLSSLELGDSALYFCASSPQGSGSGSYNEQFFGPGTRLTVL.